This entry is about one TCR beta chain. There are 15 residues in the CDR3. CDR1 and CDR2 from the germline V gene are SGHRS and YFSETQ. V lost 4 bases to trimming and J lost 0 bases; unmatched junction nucleotides: 5. The sample is drawn from a study of blood T cell repertoires in COVID-19. Profiling relied on immunoSEQ multiplex PCR, and the TCRdb table lists in-frame clones only, not all of them. The sample contains roughly 290,000 clones, 70% to 90% of which appear only once. The TCR originated in a woman aged 55 to 70 with acute or convalescent COVID-19. The genes are TRBV5-1 and TRBJ1-2; 8 nucleotides align to TRBD1. Sequencing input: peripheral blood. CDR3 sequence: CASSSGQGTNYGYTF. DNA of the CDR3: TGCGCCAGCAGCAGCGGACAGGGCACTAACTATGGCTACACCTTC.